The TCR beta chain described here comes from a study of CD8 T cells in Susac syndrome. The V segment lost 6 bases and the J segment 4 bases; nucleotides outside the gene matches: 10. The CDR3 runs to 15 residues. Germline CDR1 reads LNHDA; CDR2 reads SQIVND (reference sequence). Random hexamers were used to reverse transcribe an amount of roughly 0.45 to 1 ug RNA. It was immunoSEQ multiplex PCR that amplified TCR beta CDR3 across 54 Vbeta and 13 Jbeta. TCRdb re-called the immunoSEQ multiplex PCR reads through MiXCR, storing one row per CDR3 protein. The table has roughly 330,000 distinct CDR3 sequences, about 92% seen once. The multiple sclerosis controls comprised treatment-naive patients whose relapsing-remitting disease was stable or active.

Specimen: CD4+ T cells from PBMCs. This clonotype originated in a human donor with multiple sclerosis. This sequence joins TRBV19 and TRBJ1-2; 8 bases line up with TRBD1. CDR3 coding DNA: TGTGCCAGTAGCCAAAATCGACAGGGGCTCTATGGCTACACCTTC. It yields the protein CASSQNRQGLYGYTF.